The following is a T cell receptor beta chain sequence with its context. This clonotype was recorded a few times. This receptor's antigen is unknown. No base qualities exist here, and no much larger clone lies one base off it. Measured from the cysteine to the phenylalanine, the CDR3 is 14 residues long. The read is trimmed to its CDR3 DNA, 42 bases read in frame from base 1. Between the V and J ends, shortened by 0 bases and 5 bases respectively, the junction contains 10 bases. Taken from the germline V gene, the CDR1 and CDR2 loops are LGHNA and YSLEER. Receptor libraries were prepared by PCR. TCRdb shows the sequencer as Illumina HiSeq 2500. TCR library preparation used molecular barcoding, with unique molecular identifiers applied to normalize quantification of the TCRbeta repertoire. The raw public reads went through TCRdb reprocessing: fastp at Q25, MiXCR clone calling, in-frame beta chains kept. CDR3 protein sequences are deduplicated, and each keeps its most common genes and DNA. Here the sample has roughly 500,000 distinct CDR3 sequences; approximately 32% occur a single time. The top ten clones comprise 2% to 2.5% of the sample.

This entry comes from a study of T-cell reconstitution after alpha-beta-depleted transplantation in children (dated by TCRdb to the mid-2010s). Turning to the overall study: T-cell immune reconstitution after TCRalphabeta/CD19-depleted allogeneic hematopoietic cell transplantation in children was quantitatively tracked in the study by means of TCR repertoire profiling.

The sequencing here drew on PBMCs from the stem cell graft donor, taken from the stem cell graft. The source is a human donor who donated a stem cell graft to a child with aplastic anemia. The chain employs TRBV4-3 and TRBJ1-2; TRBD1 is perhaps the D gene, given 5 matching bases. The bases read TGCGCCAGCAGCCAAGATGGGGCAGCTTATGGCTACACCTTC. Translated, this is CASSQDGAAYGYTF.